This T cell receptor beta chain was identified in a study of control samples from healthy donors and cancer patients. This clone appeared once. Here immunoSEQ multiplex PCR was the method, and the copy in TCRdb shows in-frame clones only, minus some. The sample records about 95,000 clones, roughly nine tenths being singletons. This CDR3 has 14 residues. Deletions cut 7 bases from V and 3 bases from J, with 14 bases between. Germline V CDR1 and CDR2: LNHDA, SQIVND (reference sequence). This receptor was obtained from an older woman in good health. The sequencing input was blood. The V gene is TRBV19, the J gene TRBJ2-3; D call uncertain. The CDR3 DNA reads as TGTGCCAGTATGGCCCAATTGGGGACAGATACGCAGTATTTT. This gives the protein CASMAQLGTDTQYF.